These T cell receptor beta chains were read from a single sample in a study of T cell changes during pregnancy in multiple sclerosis. Profiled with immunoSEQ multiplex PCR; TCRdb holds only in-frame clones, not every one. The table records approximately 74,000 clones, roughly 92% of them present only once. The sample here was peripheral blood, taken before pregnancy. These receptors were taken from a female donor with multiple sclerosis, enrolled in a pregnancy study. The CDR3 runs from the conserved cysteine through the conserved F or W. Fields, in order: clone size, V gene, J gene, D gene, CDR3 protein, CDR3 DNA. D genes are given only for firm matches. Where a row states a size, it is once, few, many or the class of an expanded clone; other rows omit it.

NA	TRBV5-4	TRBJ2-2	NA	CASRDLGQNTGELFF	TGTGCCAGCAGAGATTTGGGACAGAACACCGGGGAGCTGTTTTTT
NA	TRBV19	TRBJ1-5	NA	CASSEAPIQGYSNQPQHF	TGTGCCAGTAGTGAGGCTCCCATCCAGGGTTATAGCAATCAGCCCCAGCATTTT
once	TRBV11-3	TRBJ2-1	TRBD2	CASSSRTSLGEQFF	TGTGCCAGCAGCTCCCGGACTAGCTTGGGGGAGCAGTTCTTC
NA	TRBV14	TRBJ2-1	TRBD2	CASRLTSGRANEQFF	TGTGCCAGCAGACTGACTAGCGGGAGGGCCAATGAGCAGTTCTTC
NA	TRBV10-3	TRBJ1-3	NA	CAISESQGSGNTIYF	TGTGCCATCAGTGAGTCCCAGGGTTCTGGAAACACCATATATTTT
NA	TRBV30	TRBJ2-1	NA	CAWSSQGGNEQFF	TGTGCCTGGAGTTCGCAGGGTGGCAATGAGCAGTTCTTC
NA	TRBV20-1	TRBJ1-2	TRBD1	CSATDRAGYTF	TGCAGTGCTACCGACAGGGCTGGCTACACCTTC
NA	TRBV27	TRBJ2-2	NA	CASTQQGSGELFF	TGTGCCAGCACCCAACAGGGATCCGGGGAGCTGTTTTTT
few	TRBV6-5	TRBJ1-2	TRBD1	CASSRDRANYGYTF	TGTGCCAGCAGCCGGGACAGAGCTAACTATGGCTACACCTTC
once	TRBV5-6	TRBJ1-1	TRBD1	CASSLDRGRIGTEAFF	TGTGCCAGCAGCTTGGACAGGGGGCGGATTGGCACTGAAGCTTTCTTT
NA	TRBV27	TRBJ2-1	TRBD1	CASSSTGGFYNEQFF	TGTGCCAGCAGTTCTACAGGGGGTTTCTACAATGAGCAGTTCTTC
NA	TRBV7-6	TRBJ1-3	NA	CASSSYGNTIYF	TGTGCCAGCAGCTCCTATGGAAACACCATATATTTT
NA	TRBV7-8	TRBJ2-3	TRBD2	CASSLGLAETDTQYF	TGTGCCAGCAGCTTGGGACTAGCGGAAACAGATACGCAGTATTTT
once	TRBV18	TRBJ2-7	TRBD2	CASSPPLAGVLEQYF	TGTGCCAGCTCACCACCTCTAGCGGGAGTTCTCGAGCAGTACTTC
NA	TRBV11-3	TRBJ1-2	NA	CASSSTGLPGYTF	TGTGCCAGCAGCTCGACGGGACTCCCCGGCTACACCTTC
NA	TRBV30	TRBJ1-1	NA	CAWSVLQGWTEAFF	TGTGCCTGGAGTGTACTCCAGGGGTGGACTGAAGCTTTCTTT
few	TRBV4-3	TRBJ1-4	NA	CASSQDRAKRDEKLFF	TGCGCCAGCAGCCAAGATCGGGCCAAGAGGGATGAAAAACTGTTTTTT
NA	TRBV7-3	TRBJ1-5	NA	CASSSLDILGKQPQHF	TGTGCCAGCAGCTCTTTGGATATACTAGGGAAGCAGCCCCAGCATTTT
NA	TRBV27	TRBJ2-1	TRBD2	CASSPLTAGELDEQFF	TGTGCCAGCAGTCCCCTTACGGCGGGAGAATTGGATGAGCAGTTCTTC
NA	TRBV6-1	TRBJ1-2	TRBD1	CASSATGAGYGYTF	TGTGCCAGCAGTGCAACAGGGGCGGGCTATGGCTACACCTTC
NA	TRBV25-1	TRBJ2-1	NA	CASSETGLYSEQFF	TGTGCCAGCAGTGAAACGGGACTCTACAGTGAGCAGTTCTTC
NA	TRBV4-1	TRBJ2-1	NA	CASSRLGGTGLNYNEQFF	TGCGCCAGCAGCAGACTGGGCGGTACGGGACTTAACTACAATGAGCAGTTCTTC
NA	TRBV19	TRBJ2-6	NA	CASSSYSRSGANVLTF	TGTGCCAGTAGTAGCTACAGCCGCTCTGGGGCCAACGTCCTGACTTTC
NA	TRBV11-2	TRBJ2-7	TRBD2	CASSYGLAGGSRYEQYF	TGTGCCAGCAGCTACGGACTAGCGGGAGGATCAAGGTACGAGCAGTACTTC
NA	TRBV10-1	TRBJ2-5	TRBD1	CASSKRGQGTGKTQYF	TGCGCCAGCTCGAAGCGGGGACAGGGTACCGGAAAGACCCAGTACTTC
NA	TRBV27	TRBJ1-2	TRBD1	CASSLRDRGYGYTF	TGTGCCAGCAGTTTACGGGACAGGGGGTATGGCTACACCTTC
NA	TRBV4-3	TRBJ1-6	TRBD1	CASSQRVAGGLSPLHF	TGCGCCAGCAGCCAACGTGTGGCAGGGGGACTTTCACCCCTCCACTTT
NA	TRBV18	TRBJ2-3	NA	CASSPQGGKNTDTQYF	TGTGCCAGCTCACCCCAGGGAGGAAAGAATACAGATACGCAGTATTTT
NA	TRBV7-2	TRBJ2-3	NA	CASSSLGSGDTQYF	TGTGCCAGCAGCTCCTTGGGGAGTGGGGATACGCAGTATTTT
once	TRBV7-2	TRBJ2-5	TRBD2	CASSASGRLWETQYF	TGTGCCAGCAGCGCTAGCGGGAGGCTTTGGGAGACCCAGTACTTC
few	TRBV7-9	TRBJ1-1	NA	CASRAGDTEAFF	TGTGCCAGCAGAGCAGGGGACACTGAAGCTTTCTTT
NA	TRBV11-2	TRBJ2-7	NA	CASSGPYEQYF	TGTGCCAGCAGCGGGCCTTACGAGCAGTACTTC
NA	TRBV7-2	TRBJ2-2	TRBD2	CASSFGTSNTGELFF	TGTGCCAGCAGCTTTGGGACTAGTAACACCGGGGAGCTGTTTTTT
NA	TRBV2	TRBJ1-1	TRBD1	CAGGQGMNTEAFF	TGTGCCGGGGGACAGGGGATGAACACTGAAGCTTTCTTT
NA	TRBV7-7	TRBJ2-5	TRBD1	CASSNEYRDSQETQYF	TGTGCTAGCAGTAATGAGTACCGGGACAGCCAAGAGACCCAGTACTTC
NA	TRBV20-1	TRBJ1-2	NA	CSVPGNYGYTF	TGCAGTGTGCCAGGAAACTATGGCTACACCTTC
NA	TRBV19	TRBJ1-5	NA	CASSTGRGQPQHF	TGTGCCAGTAGTACAGGGCGCGGCCAGCCCCAGCATTTT
NA	TRBV5-8	TRBJ1-5	NA	CASGKGFQPQHF	TGTGCCAGCGGAAAGGGGTTTCAGCCCCAGCATTTT
NA	TRBV7-2	TRBJ2-7	TRBD2	CASSTWTSGYEQYF	TGTGCCAGCAGCACGTGGACTAGCGGGTACGAGCAGTACTTC
NA	TRBV19	TRBJ2-7	NA	CASSITGSSYEQYF	TGTGCCAGTAGTATCACGGGGAGCTCCTACGAGCAGTACTTC
NA	TRBV4-3	TRBJ2-1	TRBD2	CASSQDLRLAGGGSYNEQFF	TGCGCCAGCAGCCAAGACCTCCGACTAGCGGGAGGGGGCTCCTACAATGAGCAGTTCTTC
NA	TRBV19	TRBJ2-7	TRBD2	CASSMGLAGSGVYEQYF	TGTGCCAGTAGTATGGGACTAGCGGGGAGTGGTGTGTACGAGCAGTACTTC
NA	TRBV27	TRBJ1-4	NA	CASSLSQRNEKLFF	TGTGCCAGCAGTTTAAGTCAGAGGAATGAAAAACTGTTTTTT
NA	TRBV9	TRBJ2-5	NA	CASSVGLADRETQYF	TGTGCCAGCAGCGTAGGCCTAGCGGACAGAGAGACCCAGTACTTC
few	TRBV29-1	TRBJ1-1	TRBD1	CSVVNRGVGNTEAFF	TGCAGCGTTGTGAACAGGGGAGTGGGGAACACTGAAGCTTTCTTT
NA	TRBV5-6	TRBJ2-5	NA	CASSLGGLGETQYF	TGTGCCAGCAGCTTGGGGGGCTTAGGAGAGACCCAGTACTTC
once	TRBV29-1	TRBJ1-4	NA	CSVDARERFNEKLFF	TGCAGCGTTGACGCGAGAGAGAGATTTAATGAAAAACTGTTTTTT
NA	TRBV27	TRBJ2-1	TRBD1	CASSTLGQGAHNEQFF	TGTGCCAGCAGTACACTGGGACAGGGGGCGCACAATGAACAGTTCTTC
NA	TRBV10-3	TRBJ2-1	TRBD2	CAIKAGGPYNEQFF	TGTGCCATCAAAGCGGGAGGCCCCTACAATGAGCAGTTCTTC
NA	TRBV19	TRBJ1-2	NA	CASSILGLGYTF	TGTGCCAGTAGTATCCTGGGGCTAGGCTACACCTTC
few	TRBV6-4	TRBJ2-3	TRBD2	CASSDSGRASDTQYF	TGTGCCAGCAGTGATAGCGGGAGGGCCTCAGATACGCAGTATTTT
NA	TRBV7-8	TRBJ2-2	TRBD2	CASSRGSGITGELFF	TGTGCCAGCAGCCGGGGTAGCGGGATCACCGGGGAGCTGTTTTTT
NA	TRBV9	TRBJ2-7	NA	CASSVGQTGEQYF	TGTGCCAGCAGCGTAGGGCAGACAGGCGAGCAGTACTTC